The clone carrying this T cell receptor beta chain showed up just a few times. Antigen: not known. This sample is part of a study of regulatory T cells in long-lasting Graves disease. The study, taken as a whole, reports: TRBV28, TRBJ1-2 and TRBJ2-5 emerged as the favored segments in persistent disease. Whereas new patients shared 870 or so public clonotypes, persistent patients shared more, at approximately 2,500. TCR diversity was lower in persistent Graves' patients (versus newly diagnosed ones).

To make TCR beta libraries, researchers used iRepertoire HTBI primers and Arm-PCR of CDR3 regions. Via MiXCR, TCRdb re-called the multiplex PCR reads, giving one row per CDR3 protein. This repertoire shows around 430,000 distinct CDR3 sequences, about 20% found once; its top ten account for 10% to 15%. V was cut by 6 bases and J by 3 bases, with 15 bases left in between. The germline CDR1 and CDR2 sequences are MNHNS and SASEGT. The CDR3 spans 14 residues. The time point is: persistent/refractory GD, antithyroid drugs over 5 years with positive TRAb. The authors made the TCR library using RNA they extracted from PBMCs.

The chain carries TRBV6-1 and TRBJ2-7; a possible D gene is TRBD1 (5 bases). The clonotype comes from a female donor with Graves disease. The material sequenced was peripheral blood mononuclear cells (PBMCs), taken when the disease was refractory, from a patient treated with antithyroid drugs. CDR3: CASSQGSVGYEQYF. The CDR3 nucleotides read TGTGCCAGCAGCCAGGGCAGCGTCGGCTACGAGCAGTACTTC.